Listed here are 14 T cell receptor beta chains from one sample, sequenced in a study of blood T cells in healthy people across ages (dated by TCRdb to 2015 to 2017). Preparation of the library involved 5' RACE. TCRdb lists the instrument as Illumina HiSeq 2500. A second PCR of roughly 6 to 12 cycles was run with a J-beta primer mix and a sample-barcoded 5' primer. TCRdb ran its own pipeline on the public reads, namely fastp trimming at Q25 and MiXCR clone calling, and kept in-frame beta chains. For every CDR3 protein sequence, its rows merge into one entry that carries the most common genes and DNA. The sample profile shows around 1,000,000 distinct CDR3 sequences; 20% to 25% of them were found once. Of the sample, 0.65% to 0.75% is held by the ten largest clones. The sample also formed part of further work on T cells of mothers and their children.

Input material: blood. The receptors derive from a girl aged 2-10 years in good health.

The chain couples TRBV7-3 to TRBJ2-5; 14 bases line up with TRBD2. The J call is in doubt because the DNA end fits TRBJ2-1 better. This CDR3 spans 16 amino acids. Germline CDR1 reads SGHTA; CDR2 reads FQGTGA. CDR3 sequence (DNA): TGTGCCAGCAACTCCACCGGGACTAGCGGGAGTGATGAGCAGTTCTTC. Protein product: CASNSTGTSGSDEQFF.

J is TRBJ2-1 and V is TRBV10-1; D may correspond to TRBD1 or TRBD2 (5 bases each). The J call could be wrong; TRBJ2-7 is a better fit for the DNA end. The CDR3 contains 13 residues. Per the germline V gene, CDR1 is WNHNN and CDR2 is SYGVQD (reference sequence). CDR3 loop: CASQGPLSHEQYF. Written as DNA, the CDR3 is TGCGCCAGTCAGGGACCCTTATCCCACGAGCAGTACTTC.

The count of this clonotype is one. The chain is built from TRBV7-2 and TRBJ1-1; perhaps TRBD1 as D (5 bases). Trimming removed 1 base at V and 6 bases at J, with 12 bases between. Per germline, CDR1 SGHTA and CDR2 FQGNSA. CDR3 length: 14 residues. The CDR3 loop reads CASSLDLTVPEAFF. The CDR3 nucleotides are TGTGCCAGCAGCTTAGACCTGACAGTTCCTGAAGCTTTCTTT.

The V call is TRBV20-1, the J call TRBJ2-5; 8 bases line up with TRBD1. TRBJ2-7 matches the DNA end more closely, so the J call is doubtful. The CDR3 spans 17 residues. Germline CDR1 DFQATT, CDR2 SNEGSKA (reference sequence). CDR3 DNA: TGCAGTGCTAGATTGTTCGGACGGGACAGGAACTCCTACGAGCAGTACTTC. Protein sequence: CSARLFGRDRNSYEQYF.

This clonotype showed up just a few times. The V gene is TRBV5-5, the J gene TRBJ1-2; no firm D call. V was cut by 2 bases and J by 1 base, with 6 bases left in between. The CDR3 covers 13 residues. Germline V CDR1 and CDR2: SGHKS, YYEKEE (reference sequence). DNA for the CDR3: TGTGCCAGCAGCTTAGAAAATAACTATGGCTACACCTTC. It translates to CASSLENNYGYTF.

The J gene is TRBJ2-1, the V gene TRBV28, with D uncertain. Germline-derived CDR1 and CDR2 are MDHEN and SYDVKM. Trimming took off 3 bases at V and 6 bases at J, with 6 bases between the two ends. The CDR3 length is 12 residues. CDR3 protein: CASSFRINEQFF. DNA of the CDR3: TGTGCCAGCAGTTTCAGAATCAATGAGCAGTTCTTC.

This chain uses TRBV9 with TRBJ2-3; 9 positions match TRBD2. Germline CDR1 is SGDLS and CDR2 is YYNGEE. This CDR3 spans 16 amino acids. After removal of 4 bases from V and 2 bases from J, the junction contained 8 bases not matched to a gene. DNA of the CDR3: TGTGCCAGCAGCCCGCTTCAGCGGGGGGACACAGATACGCAGTATTTT. Translating it yields CASSPLQRGDTDTQYF.

The chain is built from TRBV7-2 and TRBJ2-1; 9 nucleotides line up with TRBD1. Trimming removed 5 bases from V and 13 bases from J; junction bases left unmatched: 9. This CDR3 has 13 amino acids. The germline gives CDR1 SGHTA, CDR2 FQGNSA. The CDR3 sequence is CASSMPGQGLQFF. CDR3 nucleotide sequence: TGTGCCAGCAGCATGCCGGGACAGGGACTACAGTTCTTC.

This clonotype was recorded only once. CDR3 coding DNA: TGTGCCAGCACAGCCGTCCAGGGCTCCTACGAGCAGTACTTC. This translates into CASTAVQGSYEQYF. The chain links TRBV6-2 or TRBV6-3 to TRBJ2-7, with D perhaps TRBD1 (5 bases). V gave up 7 bases and J gave up 0 bases, with 13 bases separating them. The V gene's germline CDR1 is MNHEY and CDR2 SVGEGT. The CDR3 consists of 14 residues.

The rearrangement uses TRBV7-2 and TRBJ2-3; 7 positions match TRBD1. This CDR3 has 15 amino acids. Germline V gene lookup returns CDR1 SGHTA and CDR2 FQGNSA. Unmatched junction bases numbered 9, after V lost 5 bases and J lost 4 bases. For the CDR3, the DNA is TGTGCCAGCAGCAGCCGACGAGGGGGCTCAGATACGCAGTATTTT. Amino acid sequence: CASSSRRGGSDTQYF.

The chain joins TRBV4-1 to TRBJ2-7; 7 nucleotides line up with TRBD2. The CDR3 spans 14 residues. Trimming took 2 bases from V and 4 from J; bases not matched to a gene: 5. Germline assignment: CDR1 MGHRA and CDR2 YSYEKL. CDR3 DNA sequence: TGCGCCAGCAGCCAACCGGGGAGGGGATACGAGCAGTACTTC. Residues: CASSQPGRGYEQYF.

This clonotype was detected a few times. This rearrangement joins TRBV18 to TRBJ2-1, with 7 bases fitting TRBD2. The J segment lost 10 bases and the V segment lost 3 bases, leaving 3 bases of the junction unmatched. The CDR3 runs to 12 residues. Germline CDR1 is KGHSH and CDR2 is LQKENI. Here the CDR3 reads CASSPGGFEQFF. CDR3 in DNA: TGTGCCAGCTCACCGGGGGGGTTCGAGCAGTTCTTC.

This clonotype was counted only a few times. V is TRBV20-1 and J is TRBJ1-3; D is undetermined. The V end lost 4 bases, the J end lost 4 bases, and 8 bases lay between the germline ends. Germline assignment: CDR1 DFQATT and CDR2 SNEGSKA (reference sequence). The CDR3 loop spans 12 amino acids. The CDR3 is CSAKSGGNTIYF. Here the CDR3 DNA reads TGCAGTGCTAAATCCGGGGGAAACACCATATATTTT.

On this clonotype itself: Its ends do not fully match the called genes, so a read error is possible. The V gene is TRBV12-3 or TRBV12-4, the J gene TRBJ2-1; no reliable D call. The CDR3 loop spans 13 amino acids. The CDR3 coding sequence is TGTGCCAGCAGTTTAGGACCCACCAATGAGCAGTCCTTC. It translates to CASSLGPTNEQSF.